The clone carrying this TCR beta chain appeared a few times. What it binds is not known. Repertoires were generated with immunoSEQ multiplex PCR, while TCRdb's copy carries only in-frame clones and drops some. Here the sample spans approximately 15,000 clones, more than 60% being singletons. The data belong to a study of vaccination effects on CD4 cells after COVID-19. At the level of the study: Samples gathered post-vaccine arrived a median of 72 days past the second dose.

Study-wide results and caveats: Marked contraction was observed in infection-induced and vaccine-induced clones late after vaccination.

Looked up from germline, CDR1 is SGHRS and CDR2 is YFSETQ. Trimming shortened V by 0 bases and J by 2 bases, and 21 bases separated the two germline ends. The CDR3 runs to 18 residues. Antigen-specific CD4+ T cells expanded by the ViraFEST assay with viral peptide pools were then sequenced. Culture proceeded for 10 days, and CD4+ T cells were then isolated. Every participant took two doses of the BNT162b2 or mRNA-1273 vaccine. The study found no prior SARS-CoV-2 infection in the vaccine recipients, who tested negative for nucleocapsid antibodies. With 8.5 to 10 ug/ml peptides and roughly 11 IU/ml IL-2, a few million PBMC per well were cultured.

J is TRBJ2-7 and V is TRBV5-1, with D unresolved. The clonotype originates from a human donor who received a COVID-19 vaccine. Sequences were derived from CD4+ T cells from PBMCs cultured with HCoV-NL63 spike peptides, sampled after COVID-19 vaccination. CDR3 nucleotides: TGCGCCAGCAGCTTGGGCACGGGTATTACTCCTGGAGCCTACGAGCAGTACTTC. This encodes CASSLGTGITPGAYEQYF. Full variable domain (missing parts from reference TRBV5-1 and TRBJ2-7): KAGVTQTPRYLIKTRGQQVTLSCSPISGHRSVSWYQQTPGQGLQFLFEYFSETQRNKGNFPGRFSGRQFSNSRSEMNVSTLELGDSALYLCASSLGTGITPGAYEQYFGPGTRLTVT.